The present entry profiles one TCR beta chain with its context. As yet, its antigen is unknown. This entry is derived from a study of cytomegalovirus exposure and HLA in healthy donors. The PCR contained 60 Vbeta and 13 Jbeta primers. The repertoire was sequenced with immunoSEQ multiplex PCR; TCRdb's copy has only in-frame clones and lacks some. The repertoire consists of tens of thousands of clones, with over 55% occurring once and the leading ten covering about 11%. With 5 bases removed from V and 2 bases from J, the gap between germline ends came to 15 bases. Germline lookup yields CDR1 MDHEN and CDR2 SYDVKM. This CDR3 is built from 15 residues. Overall study findings and caveats: In a later analysis, the majority of CMV-associated beta chains seemingly showed HLA restriction. With later analysis, a missense DCLRE1C variant became linked to TCR beta V- and J-gene trimming. Cytomegalovirus-associated status was assigned to approximately 160 TCR beta chains.

The chain combines TRBV28 with TRBJ1-1; possible D gene TRBD1, 6 bases. The sequenced sample consisted of PBMCs. The origin of this receptor is a man between 60 and 70 years old in good health and CMV-seropositive. The CDR3 here is CASSPWTESNTEAFF. The CDR3 DNA follows: TGTGCCAGCAGTCCGTGGACAGAGAGCAACACTGAAGCTTTCTTT.